This TCR beta chain was sequenced during a study of blood T cell repertoires in COVID-19. Study-level information: Both acute and convalescent COVID-19 samples were obtained from the United States, Italy and Spain. The cDNA or gDNA used as material had been derived from T cells, B-cell-depleted T cells, or PBMCs.

Those enrolled in Seattle joined during active infection and were followed longitudinally afterward. TCRdb's copy holds only in-frame clones and misses some; the assay was immunoSEQ multiplex PCR. The sample carries some 220,000 clones, roughly 85% recorded once. The CDR3 totals 18 residues. V was trimmed by 3 bases and J by 0 bases, leaving 18 bases between them. Germline V gene sequence: CDR1 SGDLS, CDR2 YYNGEE. The V call is TRBV9, the J call TRBJ1-4; D possibly corresponds to TRBD1 (5 bases). The specimen was peripheral blood. The clonotype was recovered from a woman between 65 and 79 years old with COVID-19, enrolled during active disease. CDR3 sequence (DNA): TGTGCCAGCAGCGAGGGGACCGGGGGTTTGGCAACTAATGAAAAACTGTTTTTT. Amino acid sequence: CASSEGTGGLATNEKLFF.